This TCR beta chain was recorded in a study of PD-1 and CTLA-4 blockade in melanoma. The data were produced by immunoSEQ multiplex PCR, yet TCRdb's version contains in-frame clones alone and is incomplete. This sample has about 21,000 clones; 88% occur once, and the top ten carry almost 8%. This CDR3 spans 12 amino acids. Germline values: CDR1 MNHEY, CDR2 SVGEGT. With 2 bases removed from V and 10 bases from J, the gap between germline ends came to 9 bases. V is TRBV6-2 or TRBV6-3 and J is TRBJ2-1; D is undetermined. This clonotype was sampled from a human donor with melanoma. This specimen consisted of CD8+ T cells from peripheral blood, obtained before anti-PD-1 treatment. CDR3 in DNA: TGTGCCAGCAGTTACCCAGTCGAGGAGCAGTTCTTC. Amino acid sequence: CASSYPVEEQFF.